The entry below describes one TCR beta chain. The sample comes from a study of OX40 agonist ivuxolimab in advanced cancers. Overall study context: The patients received ivuxolimab by intravenous route every 2 weeks at 0.01 to 10 mg/kg.

Any history of autoimmune disease or systemic immunosuppression disqualified patients. The table came from immunoSEQ multiplex PCR; TCRdb's copy has only in-frame clones and leaves some out. In the table there are about 70,000 clones, roughly 86% of which are singletons. Trimming left V 5 bases short and J 2 bases short, with 13 bases between. CDR1 is SGHAT, CDR2 FQNNGV, per germline. The CDR3 totals 14 residues. The specimen comprised CD4+ or CD8+ T cells sorted from blood, sampled in a trial of the OX40 agonist ivuxolimab. The receptor was derived from an adult with an advanced solid tumor such as melanoma, head and neck, liver or kidney cancer. The chain is built from TRBV11-2 and TRBJ2-7; the D gene is possibly TRBD2 (5 bases). In DNA, the CDR3 is TGTGCCAGCAGCCCCAGTCTCGGGACCTACGAGCAGTACTTC. Its protein product is CASSPSLGTYEQYF.